This TCR beta chain was profiled in a study of cytomegalovirus exposure and HLA in healthy donors. Overall study results and limits: For TCR beta chains, V- and J-gene trimming was later linked to a missense DCLRE1C variant. An analysis that was carried out later associated 16,951 TCR beta sequences with HLA alleles at 0.05 false discovery rate.

The PCR used 60 Vbeta and 13 Jbeta primers. Repertoires were generated with immunoSEQ multiplex PCR, while TCRdb's copy carries only in-frame clones and drops some. The data contain about 180,000 clones, approximately 72% of them seen just once; the ten biggest clones take up under 3%. On this clone itself: Antigen specificity is unknown.

Sequencing was done on a sample of PBMCs. The source of this sequence is a human donor in good health.

The CDR3 region is CASSTGTRRTDTQYF. For the CDR3, the DNA is TGTGCCAGCAGTACCGGGACTAGGCGCACAGATACGCAGTATTTT. The gene calls are TRBV7-2 and TRBJ2-3; 8 nucleotides match TRBD2. The CDR3 sequence is 15 residues long. Germline assignment: CDR1 SGHTA and CDR2 FQGNSA. V gave up 6 bases and J gave up 1 base; unmatched junction bases: 6.